This passage covers 17 T cell receptor beta chains from one sample sequenced in a study of Graves' ophthalmopathy and Graves' hyperthyroidism. RNA transcripts provided the template for amplifying TCR beta CDR3 regions. HTBI primers were used in a first-round RT-PCR, which preceded a second-round multiplex PCR. Via MiXCR, TCRdb re-called the multiplex PCR reads, giving one row per CDR3 protein. The sample yields roughly 610,000 distinct CDR3 sequences, roughly 20% seen once. Sequencing used peripheral blood. These receptors all stem from a young woman with stable Graves' hyperthyroidism. Some clones in this sample may be carry-over from other donors' samples.

This chain links TRBV11-1 with TRBJ2-7; 7 bases align to TRBD2. CDR3 length: 14 amino acids. The germline gives CDR1 SGHAT, CDR2 FQDESV (reference sequence). V lost 8 bases, J lost 6 bases, and 13 bases stayed unmatched. CDR3 coding DNA: TGTGCCAGCCGACTAGCTCTTGCCCTGGGCGAGCAGTACTTC. Its protein is CASRLALALGEQYF. Using reference TRBV11-1 and TRBJ2-7 for the parts outside the CDR3, the full variable domain is EAEVAQSPRYKITEKSQAVAFWCDPISGHATLYWYRQILGQGPELLVQFQDESVVDDSQLPKDRFSAERLKGVDSTLKIQPAELGDSAMYLCASRLALALGEQYFGPGTRLTVT.

In the case of this clonotype: One end of the junction fails to match germline, which may point to a read error. The chain links TRBV12-5 to TRBJ2-7, with 8 bases that match TRBD1. Germline CDR1 LGHNT, CDR2 FRNRAP. The CDR3 length is 17 residues. Here the CDR3 DNA reads TGTGCTGGTGGTTTGGTAGGGGCAGGGGGCGCATCTTACGAGCAGTACTTC. It encodes CAGGLVGAGGASYEQYF.

This clonotype was counted many times. The gene calls are TRBV7-2 and TRBJ1-5; D remains unclear. The CDR3 length is 13 residues. CDR1 is SGHTA and CDR2 is FQGNSA in the germline V gene. V shed 5 bases and J shed 6 bases, with 11 bases lying between them. CDR3 amino acids: CASSQGYPQPQHF. The CDR3 region has the DNA TGTGCCAGCAGCCAAGGGTATCCTCAGCCCCAGCATTTT.

This clonotype has a count of ten or more. The CDR3 bases are TGTGCCGTCTCCGGGACAGGTCTCGACGAGCAGTACTTC. Amino acid sequence: CAVSGTGLDEQYF. The V and J genes are TRBV10-3 and TRBJ2-7, with 8 bases lining up with TRBD1. V trimming: 11 bases; J trimming: 5 bases; junction bases outside the gene matches: 11. Germline V gives CDR1 ENHRY, CDR2 SYGVKD. CDR3 length: 13 residues.

This clonotype was seen many times. J is TRBJ2-7 and V is TRBV30; D ambiguous. The V end lost 4 bases, the J end lost 0 bases, and 13 bases lay between the germline ends. This CDR3 region has 14 residues. Looked up from germline, CDR1 is GTSNPN and CDR2 is SVGIG (reference sequence). CDR3 in amino acids: CAWTRADSSYEQYF. CDR3 sequence (DNA): TGTGCCTGGACCCGGGCAGATAGCTCCTACGAGCAGTACTTC.

V and J are TRBV7-8 and TRBJ1-1; 10 nucleotides line up with TRBD1. This CDR3 is 15 amino acids long. The V segment lost 3 bases and the J segment 3 bases; nucleotides outside the gene matches: 4. Germline V lookup: CDR1 SGHVS, CDR2 FQNEAQ. For the CDR3, the DNA is TGTGCCAGCAGCTTCTGGGACAGGGGTGACACTGAAGCTTTCTTT. Translated, it gives CASSFWDRGDTEAFF.

This clonotype was recorded a few times. The chain carries TRBV12-3 or TRBV12-4 and TRBJ1-1; 7 bases map to TRBD1. CDR3 length: 16 residues. The V and J ends lost 5 bases and 2 bases, in that order; junction bases with no gene match: 11. CDR3 sequence: CASSTGPGGRNTEAFF. In nucleotides, the CDR3 is TGTGCCAGCAGTACGGGACCAGGGGGGCGAAACACTGAAGCTTTCTTT.

In its sample, this clonotype was seen many times. This rearrangement joins TRBV6-2 or TRBV6-3 to TRBJ2-7, with TRBD2 identical over 13 bases. The CDR3 length is 19 residues. Germline V gene data show CDR1 as MNHEY and CDR2 as SVGEGT. Trimming took 2 bases from V and 1 from J; bases not matched to a gene: 11. CDR3 region: CASSYTYWTSGSSSYEQYF. The DNA of the CDR3 is TGTGCCAGCAGTTACACATACTGGACTAGCGGGAGTTCATCCTACGAGCAGTACTTC.

This clonotype was seen ten or more times. V usage is TRBV20-1 and J usage is TRBJ2-7; 7 nucleotides match TRBD1. Unmatched junction bases numbered 8, after V lost 0 bases and J lost 3 bases. CDR1 and CDR2 from the germline V gene are DFQATT and SNEGSKA (reference sequence). This CDR3 has 15 residues. In DNA form, the CDR3 reads TGCAGTGCTAGAGAACGACAGGGTCTTCACTACGAGCAGTACTTC. Translation: CSARERQGLHYEQYF.

This clonotype has a handful of counts. The V gene is TRBV3-1, the J gene TRBJ1-6; TRBD1 agrees at 7 bases. CDR3 length: 14 residues. The germline gives CDR1 LGHDT, CDR2 YNNKEL (reference sequence). The trim removed 8 bases at V and 3 bases at J, leaving 4 bases unmatched. CDR3 bases: TGTGCCAGCCGGGACAGTTTCTATAATTCACCCCTCCACTTT. Protein: CASRDSFYNSPLHF.

Ten or more counts support this clonotype. The genes are TRBV20-1 and TRBJ2-7; TRBD2 aligns across 7 bases. The CDR3 runs to 13 residues. V shed 6 bases, J shed 4 bases, and the junction held 9 bases outside the gene matches. CDR1 and CDR2 from the germline V gene are DFQATT and SNEGSKA (reference sequence). CDR3 DNA sequence: TGCAGTGCCGCCGCTAGCGGACTTTACGAGCAGTACTTC. Translated: CSAAASGLYEQYF.

The chain carries TRBV6-5 and TRBJ1-2; possibly TRBD1 for D (6 bases). V dropped 2 bases and J dropped 4 bases, with 14 bases sitting between them. Germline assignment: CDR1 MNHEY and CDR2 SVGAGI. This CDR3 region has 15 residues. The DNA for the CDR3 is TGTGCCAGCAGTTACGGGGGGGCAGGGAGCTATGGCTACACCTTC. Encoded protein: CASSYGGAGSYGYTF.

The rearrangement joins TRBV2 to TRBJ2-7; D remains ambiguous. The CDR3 totals 13 residues. V was clipped by 2 bases and J by 3 bases, with 8 bases between them. The germline gives CDR1 SNHLY, CDR2 FYNNEI. CDR3 sequence: CASSERADYEQYF. Written as DNA, the CDR3 is TGTGCCAGCAGTGAAAGGGCAGACTACGAGCAGTACTTC. Supplemented by reference TRBV2 and TRBJ2-7, the full variable domain reads EPEVTQTPSHQVTQMGQEVILRCVPISNHLYFYWYRQILGQKVEFLVSFYNNEISEKSEIFDDQFSVERPDGSNFTLKIRSTKLEDSAMYFCASSERADYEQYFGPGTRLTVT.

The chain carries TRBV7-9 and TRBJ2-7; 9 nucleotides align to TRBD2. The CDR3 has 14 residues. CDR1 and CDR2 (germline): SEHNR, FQNEAQ (reference sequence). J was trimmed by 6 bases and V by 3 bases; bases with no gene match: 6. The CDR3 sequence: CASSFSGGRVEQYF. In nucleotides, the CDR3 is TGTGCCAGCAGCTTTTCTGGCGGGAGGGTCGAGCAGTACTTC.

This clonotype has only a few counts. This chain joins TRBV20-1 and TRBJ1-5; 7 bases match TRBD1. CDR3 size: 17 residues. Germline CDR1 reads DFQATT; CDR2 reads SNEGSKA (reference sequence). V dropped 3 bases and J dropped 2; count of bases not matched to a gene: 13. The CDR3 protein is CSASHPDRVGRNQPQHF. The CDR3 region has the DNA TGCAGTGCTAGCCACCCCGACAGGGTAGGGCGCAATCAGCCCCAGCATTTT.

This clonotype came up many times. The chain employs TRBV9 and TRBJ1-2, with no clear D. There are 15 residues in the CDR3. Trimming shortened V by 0 bases and J by 4 bases, and 13 bases separated the two germline ends. Germline loops: CDR1 SGDLS, CDR2 YYNGEE. The DNA for the CDR3 is TGTGCCAGCAGCGTAGGAATAGGCGGGTCCTATGGCTACACCTTC. Amino acid sequence: CASSVGIGGSYGYTF.

The count of this clonotype is one. The chain uses TRBV28 and TRBJ1-2; D gene ambiguous. V lost 1 base and J 1 base, leaving 7 bases between the germline ends. This CDR3 is 14 amino acids long. CDR1 is MDHEN and CDR2 is SYDVKM in the germline V gene. The CDR3 spells CASSLLSVNYGYTF. CDR3 nucleotides: TGTGCCAGCAGTTTATTGAGCGTTAACTATGGCTACACCTTC.